These 15 T cell receptor beta chains were all obtained from the same sample, sequenced in a study of blood T cell repertoires in COVID-19. This table comes from immunoSEQ multiplex PCR, and its TCRdb copy is limited to in-frame clones, with some not included. Here the sample spans about 300,000 clones, around nine tenths being singletons. The sequenced sample consisted of peripheral blood. The receptors here all came from a man aged 70 or older with acute or convalescent COVID-19.

The chain has TRBV4-3 and TRBJ2-7; 7 bases agree with TRBD1. The CDR3 extends over 14 amino acids. From germline, CDR1 is LGHNA and CDR2 YSLEER. With V trimmed by 1 base and J by 6 bases, 6 bases remained unmatched. Written as DNA, the CDR3 is TGCGCCAGCAGCCAAGTGGGACAGCTACGCGAGCAGTACTTC. Translated: CASSQVGQLREQYF.

The chain is built from TRBV6-2 or TRBV6-3 and TRBJ2-1; D might be TRBD1 or TRBD2, each matching 5 bases. Germline V lookup: CDR1 MNHEY, CDR2 SVGEGT. The CDR3 runs to 14 residues. The germline V and J ends were trimmed by 6 bases and 2 bases, with 11 bases remaining between them. CDR3: CASSRGITYNEQFF. The CDR3 nucleotides read TGTGCCAGCAGCCGGGGCATAACCTACAATGAGCAGTTCTTC.

The chain links TRBV19 to TRBJ2-1, with TRBD1 identical over 9 bases. The trim removed 7 bases at V and 3 bases at J, leaving 7 bases unmatched. The CDR3 extends over 15 amino acids. CDR1 is LNHDA, CDR2 SQIVND, per germline (reference sequence). CDR3 sequence reads: CASTLGDRVYNEQFF. The CDR3 DNA reads TGTGCCAGTACTCTCGGGGACAGGGTCTACAATGAGCAGTTCTTC.

The rearrangement links TRBV6-5 to TRBJ2-1; 7 nucleotides match TRBD2. V dropped 6 bases and J dropped 6; count of bases not matched to a gene: 2. In germline, CDR1 is MNHEY, CDR2 SVGAGI. The CDR3 extends over 12 amino acids. In DNA, the CDR3 is TGTGCCAGCAGAAGGACTAGCAATGAGCAGTTCTTC. It codes for CASRRTSNEQFF.

Only a few counts were recorded for this clone. This chain uses TRBV6-5 with TRBJ2-2; unclear D gene. The germline V and J ends were trimmed by 2 bases and 5 bases, with 9 bases remaining between them. The CDR3 length is 14 residues. Looked up from germline, CDR1 is MNHEY and CDR2 is SVGAGI. The CDR3: CASSYGVRTGELFF. The DNA for the CDR3 is TGTGCCAGCAGTTACGGAGTTCGGACCGGGGAGCTGTTTTTT.

Only one count was recorded for this clone. The V gene is TRBV7-2, the J gene TRBJ2-7, with 8 bases lining up with TRBD1. CDR1 is SGHTA, CDR2 FQGNSA, per germline. V lost 4 bases and J lost 2; bases outside the gene matches: 4. This CDR3 has 14 amino acids. As DNA, the CDR3 is TGTGCCAGCAGCTGGGACAGGAACACCTACGAGCAGTACTTC. Protein product: CASSWDRNTYEQYF.

The genes are TRBV5-1 and TRBJ2-1, with D possibly TRBD2 on 6 matching bases. Deletions cut 0 bases from V and 1 base from J, with 8 bases between. The CDR3 length is 15 residues. The germline CDR1 and CDR2 sequences are SGHRS and YFSETQ. CDR3: CASSLEGTSYNEQFF. For the CDR3, the DNA is TGCGCCAGCAGCTTGGAGGGGACTTCCTACAATGAGCAGTTCTTC. Based on the CDR3 plus reference TRBV5-1 and TRBJ2-1, the full variable domain is KAGVTQTPRYLIKTRGQQVTLSCSPISGHRSVSWYQQTPGQGLQFLFEYFSETQRNKGNFPGRFSGRQFSNSRSEMNVSTLELGDSALYLCASSLEGTSYNEQFFGPGTRLTVL.

The chain recombines TRBV4-2 with TRBJ1-1; D uncertain. V was pared by 1 base and J by 1 base, with 16 bases between. The CDR3 runs 17 residues. Germline V gene data show CDR1 as LGHNA and CDR2 as YNFKEQ. CDR3 region: CASSQGRWQTRNTEAFF. CDR3 DNA sequence: TGTGCCAGCAGCCAAGGGAGGTGGCAAACTAGGAACACTGAAGCTTTCTTT.

The chain joins TRBV7-9 to TRBJ2-1; 7 bases match TRBD1. The germline CDR1 and CDR2 sequences are SEHNR and FQNEAQ (reference sequence). This CDR3 comprises 13 residues. V shed 2 bases, J shed 7 bases, and the junction held 2 bases outside the gene matches. The CDR3, as DNA: TGTGCCAGCAGCTTAAACAGGGGAAATGAGCAGTTCTTC. This codes for CASSLNRGNEQFF.

This clone was detected once. The chain employs TRBV27 and TRBJ2-3, with 8 bases lining up with TRBD1. The germline V gene encodes CDR1 MNHEY and CDR2 SMNVEV (reference sequence). The CDR3 spans 16 residues. V shed 8 bases and J 1 base; nucleotides not matched to a gene: 11. This chain's CDR3 is CASGRAGTGGTDTQYF. CDR3 sequence (DNA): TGTGCCAGCGGTAGAGCCGGGACAGGAGGCACAGATACGCAGTATTTT.

The rearrangement links TRBV28 to TRBJ2-7; maybe TRBD2 (5 bases). The CDR3 is made up of 13 amino acids. Germline-derived CDR1 and CDR2 are MDHEN and SYDVKM. The germline V and J ends were trimmed by 4 bases and 3 bases, with 10 bases remaining between them. The CDR3 loop reads CASSSLGIYEQYF. The CDR3 DNA reads as TGTGCCAGCAGTTCTCTCGGGATCTACGAGCAGTACTTC.

The chain is built from TRBV10-3 and TRBJ2-1; 13 positions match TRBD2. Germline V gene data show CDR1 as ENHRY and CDR2 as SYGVKD. The CDR3 extends over 16 amino acids. V was pared by 4 bases and J by 7 bases, with 7 bases of the junction left unmatched. Written as DNA, the CDR3 is TGTGCCATCAGTGCGACTAGCGGGGGGATAGGTAATGAGCAGTTCTTC. Translated, it gives CAISATSGGIGNEQFF.

V is TRBV18 and J is TRBJ1-2, with a weak D call TRBD1 (6 bases). V lost 2 bases to trimming and J lost 3 bases, with 7 bases between them. The CDR3 is 13 amino acids. Germline V gene sequence: CDR1 KGHSH, CDR2 LQKENI. CDR3 loop: CASSPEGDYGYTF. In DNA form, the CDR3 reads TGTGCCAGCTCACCAGAGGGGGACTATGGCTACACCTTC. The variable domain in full, with the rest retrieved from reference TRBV18 and TRBJ1-2, is NAGVMQNPRHLVRRRGQEARLRCSPMKGHSHVYWYRQLPEEGLKFMVYLQKENIIDESGMPKERFSAEFPKEGPSILRIQQVVRGDSAAYFCASSPEGDYGYTFGSGTRLTVV.

The chain uses TRBV9 and TRBJ1-3; no clear D. CDR1 and CDR2 from the germline V gene are SGDLS and YYNGEE. V was pared by 0 bases and J by 0 bases, with 4 bases between. The CDR3 is 14 residues long. The CDR3 reads CASSVGVSGNTIYF. In DNA form, the CDR3 reads TGTGCCAGCAGCGTAGGAGTCTCTGGAAACACCATATATTTT.

This chain links TRBV19 with TRBJ1-5; TRBD1 aligns across 8 bases. Germline CDR1 reads LNHDA; CDR2 reads SQIVND (reference sequence). CDR3 length: 15 amino acids. The ends lost 5 bases at V and 7 bases at J; junction bases unmatched: 10. CDR3 nucleotide sequence: TGTGCCAGTAGTCCGACAGGGGCGGGAGAGCAGCCCCAGCATTTT. The encoded protein is CASSPTGAGEQPQHF.